The 9 T cell receptor beta chains below were found in one sample sequenced in a study of cytomegalovirus exposure and HLA in healthy donors. Researchers ran the PCR with 60 Vbeta and 13 Jbeta primers. Method: immunoSEQ multiplex PCR; TCRdb's copy keeps in-frame clones and lacks some. The data show 150,000 to 200,000 clones, approximately 80% seen once. Sequences were obtained from PBMCs. These receptors originate from a man younger than 35 in good health and CMV-seropositive.

The chain is built from TRBV10-1 and TRBJ2-5; 9 nucleotides match TRBD1. Trimming at V came to 8 bases and at J to 5 bases, leaving 9 bases not matched to a gene. Germline lookup yields CDR1 WNHNN and CDR2 SYGVQD (reference sequence). The CDR3 length is 14 residues. The CDR3 protein is CASSRTGARETQYF. The DNA of the CDR3 is TGCGCCAGCTCAAGGACAGGGGCAAGGGAGACCCAGTACTTC.

J is TRBJ1-1 and V is TRBV5-1, with 10 bases that match TRBD1. CDR3 size: 18 residues. The trim removed 2 bases at V and 4 bases at J, leaving 14 bases unmatched. The germline gives CDR1 SGHRS, CDR2 YFSETQ. The CDR3 sequence: CASSFGRVGQGSGTEAFF. CDR3 nucleotides: TGCGCCAGCAGCTTCGGCCGCGTGGGACAGGGGTCCGGCACTGAAGCTTTCTTT.

Worth noting for this clone: Other DNA variants within this sample encode the same CDR3. CDR3 loop: CASSLSAARETQYF. The CDR3 DNA is TGTGCCAGCAGCTTAAGCGCCGCAAGAGAGACCCAGTACTTC. The rearrangement joins TRBV7-3 to TRBJ2-5; D ambiguous. Germline-derived CDR1 and CDR2 are SGHTA and FQGTGA. Trimming removed 1 base at V and 4 bases at J, with 10 bases between. The CDR3 spans 14 residues.

The chain carries TRBV5-1 and TRBJ2-2, with D unclear. Germline values: CDR1 SGHRS, CDR2 YFSETQ. The CDR3 covers 16 residues. Deletions cut 5 bases from V and 3 bases from J, with 17 bases between. DNA for the CDR3: TGCGCCAGCAGGCTCACCAATGCCCTAGACACCGGGGAGCTGTTTTTT. Translated, it gives CASRLTNALDTGELFF.

This clone showed up just a few times. As DNA, the CDR3 is TGTGCCAGCAGCCCCCTGGACTGGCAAAACAATGAGCAGTTCTTC. Encoded protein: CASSPLDWQNNEQFF. This rearrangement joins TRBV14 to TRBJ2-1; TRBD2 might be the D (5 bases). CDR1 and CDR2 from the germline V gene are SGHDN and FVKESK. This CDR3 comprises 15 residues. The V and J ends lost 4 bases and 5 bases respectively, with 15 bases between them. Looking up the rest from reference TRBV14 and TRBJ2-1 gives the full variable domain: EAGVTQFPSHSVIEKGQTVTLRCDPISGHDNLYWYRRVMGKEIKFLLHFVKESKQDESGMPNNRFLAERTGGTYSTLKVQPAELEDSGVYFCASSPLDWQNNEQFFGPGTRLTVL.

The chain has TRBV11-2 and TRBJ1-4; D remains unclear. Germline values: CDR1 SGHAT, CDR2 FQNNGV. V gave up 4 bases and J gave up 8 bases, with 14 bases separating them. This CDR3 spans 14 amino acids. This CDR3 is CASSSPTIREKLFF. CDR3 nucleotides: TGTGCCAGCAGCTCCCCGACTATTAGAGAAAAACTGTTTTTT.

The chain uses TRBV12-5 and TRBJ2-2; weak D call: TRBD1 (5 bases). Germline V lookup: CDR1 LGHNT, CDR2 FRNRAP. This CDR3 has 13 amino acids. With 5 bases removed from V and 7 bases from J, the gap between germline ends came to 11 bases. In DNA form, the CDR3 reads TGTGCTAGTGGTCTAGGGGCGAACGGGGAGCTGTTTTTT. Its protein is CASGLGANGELFF.

The chain employs TRBV29-1 and TRBJ2-7; 13 nucleotides agree with TRBD2. CDR3 size: 16 residues. With 1 base clipped from V and 2 bases from J, the junction kept 5 bases outside the gene matches. The germline V gene encodes CDR1 SQVTM and CDR2 ANQGSEA. CDR3 in amino acids: CSVEGTSGSGTYEQYF. The CDR3 bases are TGCAGCGTTGAAGGGACTAGCGGGAGCGGCACCTACGAGCAGTACTTC.

The J gene is TRBJ2-1, the V gene TRBV2, with 7 bases aligning to TRBD2. This CDR3 has 14 residues. V shed 7 bases and J 2 bases; nucleotides not matched to a gene: 5. Germline V gene lookup returns CDR1 SNHLY and CDR2 FYNNEI. The CDR3 sequence: CASKVAGAYNEQFF. CDR3 DNA: TGTGCCAGCAAGGTCGCGGGAGCCTACAATGAGCAGTTCTTC.